This T cell receptor beta chain appears in the sequencing data of a study of regulatory T cells in long-lasting Graves disease. Arm-PCR of CDR3 regions and iRepertoire HTBI primers were the basis on which TCR beta libraries were built. TCRdb used MiXCR to reprocess the multiplex PCR reads, holding one entry per CDR3 protein. The table includes about 620,000 distinct CDR3 sequences, under 20% detected once. The time point is: newly diagnosed GD, antithyroid drugs for less than 3 months. PBMC-extracted RNA yielded the TCR library. This clonotype was counted between two and nine times. Germline V gene sequence: CDR1 LNHNV, CDR2 YYDKDF (reference sequence). The CDR3 loop spans 14 amino acids. The V end lost 5 bases, the J end lost 0 bases, and 10 bases lay between the germline ends. This same sample was also part of a study on T cells in Graves' hyperthyroidism and ophthalmopathy.

Sequenced here: peripheral blood mononuclear cells (PBMCs), sampled at new diagnosis, from a patient treated with antithyroid drugs. This chain uses TRBV15 with TRBJ1-1; the D is unclear. This clonotype was sampled from a woman aged 30 to 39 with Graves disease. The CDR3 loop is CATSVDNLNTEAFF. DNA for the CDR3: TGTGCCACCAGCGTTGACAACCTGAACACTGAAGCTTTCTTT.